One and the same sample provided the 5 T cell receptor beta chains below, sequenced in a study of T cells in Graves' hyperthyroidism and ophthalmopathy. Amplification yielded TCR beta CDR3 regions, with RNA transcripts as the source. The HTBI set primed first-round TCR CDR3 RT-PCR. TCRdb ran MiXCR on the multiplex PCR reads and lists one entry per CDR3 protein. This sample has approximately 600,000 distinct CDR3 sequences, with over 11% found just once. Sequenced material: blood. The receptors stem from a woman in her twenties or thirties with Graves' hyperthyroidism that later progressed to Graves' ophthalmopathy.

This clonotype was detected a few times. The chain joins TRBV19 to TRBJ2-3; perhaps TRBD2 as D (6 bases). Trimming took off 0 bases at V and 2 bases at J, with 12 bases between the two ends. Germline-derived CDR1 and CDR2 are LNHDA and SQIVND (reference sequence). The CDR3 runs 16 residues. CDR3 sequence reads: CASSIDRLDVTDTQYF. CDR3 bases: TGTGCCAGTAGTATAGATCGACTAGACGTCACAGATACGCAGTATTTT.

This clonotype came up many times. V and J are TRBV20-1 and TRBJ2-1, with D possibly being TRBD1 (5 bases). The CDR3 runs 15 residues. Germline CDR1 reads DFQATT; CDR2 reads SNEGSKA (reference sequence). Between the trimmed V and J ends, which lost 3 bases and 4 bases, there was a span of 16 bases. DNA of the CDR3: TGCAGTGCTAGTCGCAGGGTCCTACTATACAATGAGCAGTTCTTC. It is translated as CSASRRVLLYNEQFF.

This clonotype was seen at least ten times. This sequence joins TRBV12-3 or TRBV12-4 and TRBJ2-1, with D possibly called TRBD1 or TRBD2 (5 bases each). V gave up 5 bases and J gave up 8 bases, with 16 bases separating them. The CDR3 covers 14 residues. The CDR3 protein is CASSPMNQGHEQFF. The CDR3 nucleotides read TGTGCCAGCAGTCCAATGAATCAGGGACATGAGCAGTTCTTC.

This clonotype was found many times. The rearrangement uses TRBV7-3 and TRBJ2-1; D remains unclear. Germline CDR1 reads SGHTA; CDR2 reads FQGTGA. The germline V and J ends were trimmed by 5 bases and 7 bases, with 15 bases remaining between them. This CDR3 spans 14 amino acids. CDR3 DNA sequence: TGTGCCAGCAGCCCCCACGGCCTCTTGAATGAGCAGTTCTTC. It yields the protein CASSPHGLLNEQFF.

CDR3 protein: CASSPSLAGVRYEQYF. The CDR3 DNA is TGTGCCAGCTCACCAAGCCTAGCGGGAGTACGGTACGAGCAGTACTTC. The rearrangement joins TRBV18 to TRBJ2-7; 10 bases line up with TRBD2. V lost 2 bases and J lost 4; bases outside the gene matches: 8. The CDR3 is 16 amino acids. Germline CDR1 and CDR2: KGHSH and LQKENI. The complete variable domain, with remaining parts taken from reference TRBV18 and TRBJ2-7, reads NAGVMQNPRHLVRRRGQEARLRCSPMKGHSHVYWYRQLPEEGLKFMVYLQKENIIDESGMPKERFSAEFPKEGPSILRIQQVVRGDSAAYFCASSPSLAGVRYEQYFGPGTRLTVT.